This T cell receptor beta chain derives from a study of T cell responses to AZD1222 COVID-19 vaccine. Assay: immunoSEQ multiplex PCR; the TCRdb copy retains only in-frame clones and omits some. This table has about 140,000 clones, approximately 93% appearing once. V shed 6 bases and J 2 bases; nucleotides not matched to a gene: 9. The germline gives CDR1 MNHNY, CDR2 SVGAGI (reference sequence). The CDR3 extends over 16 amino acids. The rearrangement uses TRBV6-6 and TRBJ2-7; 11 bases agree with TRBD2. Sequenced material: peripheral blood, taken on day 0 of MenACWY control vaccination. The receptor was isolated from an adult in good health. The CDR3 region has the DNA TGTGCCAGCAGCCCCATAGTAGCGGGGGGGCCCTACGAGCAGTACTTC. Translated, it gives CASSPIVAGGPYEQYF.